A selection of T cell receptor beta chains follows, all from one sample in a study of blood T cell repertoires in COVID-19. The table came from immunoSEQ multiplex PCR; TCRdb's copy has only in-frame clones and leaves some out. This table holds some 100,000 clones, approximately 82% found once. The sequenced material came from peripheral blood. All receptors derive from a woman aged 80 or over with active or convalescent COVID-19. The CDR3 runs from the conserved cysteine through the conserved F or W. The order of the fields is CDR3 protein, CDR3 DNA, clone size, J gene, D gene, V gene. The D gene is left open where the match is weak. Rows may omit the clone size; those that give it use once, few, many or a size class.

CSVGLGEQYF	TGCAGCGTGGGGCTAGGCGAGCAGTACTTC	-	TRBJ2-7	-	TRBV29-1
CGPRGAGSNTEAFF	TGTGGCCCTCGGGGGGCAGGGTCTAACACTGAAGCTTTCTTT	-	TRBJ1-1	-	TRBV6-5
CASSQGEGDIQYF	TGTGCCAGCAGCCAAGGTGAAGGGGACATTCAGTACTTC	-	TRBJ2-4	-	TRBV3-1/TRBV3-2
CASSFGVGGYTF	TGTGCCAGCAGCTTCGGGGTTGGCGGCTACACCTTC	-	TRBJ1-2	-	TRBV5-6
CASSQDRVAGGPWFF	TGTGCCAGCAGCCAAGATCGGGTAGCGGGAGGGCCCTGGTTCTTC	-	TRBJ2-1	TRBD2	TRBV3-1/TRBV3-2
CASSVGGYEKLFF	TGTGCCAGCAGCGTCGGCGGATACGAAAAACTGTTTTTT	-	TRBJ1-4	-	TRBV12-3/TRBV12-4
CASSPTGTEAFF	TGTGCCAGCAGTCCGACAGGGACTGAAGCTTTCTTT	-	TRBJ1-1	TRBD1	TRBV6-5
CASSQRFGNQPQHF	TGTGCCAGCAGCCAACGTTTTGGCAATCAGCCCCAGCATTTT	-	TRBJ1-5	-	TRBV3-1/TRBV3-2
CASSEQGIRNQPQHF	TGTGCCAGCAGTGAACAGGGGATACGAAATCAGCCCCAGCATTTT	-	TRBJ1-5	-	TRBV2
CASRGGRAVKETQYF	TGTGCCAGCAGGGGCGGGAGGGCCGTCAAAGAGACCCAGTACTTC	-	TRBJ2-5	TRBD2	TRBV2
CASSSGLAGADTQYF	TGTGCCAGCAGCTCCGGACTAGCGGGAGCAGATACGCAGTATTTT	few	TRBJ2-3	TRBD2	TRBV5-4
CASSLSSRDLVEQYF	TGTGCCAGCAGCCTCTCTAGCAGAGATCTTGTAGAGCAGTACTTC	once	TRBJ2-7	-	TRBV7-2
CASSLLVGQGDYGYTF	TGTGCCAGCAGCTTATTAGTGGGACAGGGTGACTATGGCTACACCTTC	-	TRBJ1-2	TRBD1	TRBV11-2
CASSIAAGSHEQFF	TGTGCCAGTAGTATAGCGGCAGGGTCCCATGAGCAGTTCTTC	once	TRBJ2-1	-	TRBV19
CASMAGDSYEQYF	TGTGCCAGCATGGCGGGAGACTCCTACGAGCAGTACTTC	-	TRBJ2-7	TRBD2	TRBV6-5
CATSDGTENYGYTF	TGTGCCACCAGTGATGGGACAGAAAACTATGGCTACACCTTC	few	TRBJ1-2	TRBD1	TRBV24-1
CASSLVTYGGETQYF	TGTGCCAGCAGCTTAGTGACTTACGGTGGGGAGACCCAGTACTTC	-	TRBJ2-5	-	TRBV11-1
CASSKAQDRVRTEAFF	TGTGCCAGCAGCAAAGCGCAGGACAGGGTAAGGACTGAAGCTTTCTTT	few	TRBJ1-1	-	TRBV21-1
CASSIVAQNTEAFF	TGTGCCAGTAGTATAGTAGCACAGAACACTGAAGCTTTCTTT	once	TRBJ1-1	-	TRBV19
CASSLVGGLNTGELFF	TGCGCCAGCAGCTTGGTTGGCGGGCTGAACACCGGGGAGCTGTTTTTT	-	TRBJ2-2	-	TRBV5-1
CATSLQGGEKLFF	TGTGCCACCAGCCTCCAAGGGGGTGAAAAACTGTTTTTT	-	TRBJ1-4	-	TRBV15
CASSHPSGRGASSTDTQYF	TGCGCCAGCAGCCACCCTAGCGGGAGAGGGGCTTCTAGCACAGATACGCAGTATTTT	once	TRBJ2-3	TRBD2	TRBV4-1
CASSNQGGNTEAFF	TGCGCCAGCAGCAATCAGGGGGGGAACACTGAAGCTTTCTTT	-	TRBJ1-1	TRBD1	TRBV5-1
CASSVVGSRNTEAFF	TGTGCCAGCAGCGTAGTGGGCAGCAGAAACACTGAAGCTTTCTTT	-	TRBJ1-1	-	TRBV9
CASSPTTGRNEQFF	TGCGCCAGCAGCCCGACCACAGGGAGAAATGAGCAGTTCTTC	once	TRBJ2-1	-	TRBV4-1
CASSLWRTSGYNEQFF	TGTGCCAGCAGCCTTTGGCGGACTAGCGGTTACAATGAGCAGTTCTTC	-	TRBJ2-1	TRBD2	TRBV27